Listed below are T cell receptor beta chains from one sample, sequenced in a study of naive and memory T cell subsets. TCRdb fed the UMI-ligation and nested PCR reads into MiXCR, producing one record per CDR3 protein. The sample has 150,000 or so distinct CDR3 sequences; roughly 22% are singletons. The specimen was naive CD4+ T cells from blood. These receptors were collected from a human donor in good health. Each CDR3 is given with its conserved first and last residue. The D gene is left open where the match is weak. Not all rows give a size; the values are once, few, many and, for expanded clones, a class.

d_gene	j_gene	v_gene	abundance	CDR3nt	CDR3aa
.	TRBJ1-1	TRBV20-1	few	TGCAGTGCTAGAGATTCGTTTTCCACTGAAGCTTTCTTT	CSARDSFSTEAFF
.	TRBJ2-1	TRBV7-3	.	TGTGCCAGCAGCTTAGGCCAGGGCAATGAGCAGTTCTTC	CASSLGQGNEQFF
TRBD2	TRBJ2-2	TRBV5-1	.	TGCGCCAGCAGCCCGGGACTAGCGGGAGTTCGGACCGGGGAGCTGTTTTTT	CASSPGLAGVRTGELFF
TRBD2	TRBJ2-2	TRBV5-5	once	TGTGCCAGCAGCCCTCTAGCGGGGAAGAACACCGGGGAGCTGTTTTTT	CASSPLAGKNTGELFF
TRBD1	TRBJ2-5	TRBV5-1	.	TGCGCCAGCAGCGGAGGGACAGGGGGGTACCAAGAGACCCAGTACTTC	CASSGGTGGYQETQYF
.	TRBJ2-2	TRBV27	.	TGTGCCAGCGGCTCAGGTCGGCAGGGGAACACCGGGGAGCTGTTTTTT	CASGSGRQGNTGELFF
TRBD1	TRBJ2-3	TRBV24-1	.	TGTGCCACCAGTGACCCTACGCAGGGGGCCGGAGATACGCAGTATTTT	CATSDPTQGAGDTQYF
.	TRBJ2-5	TRBV30	.	TGTGCCTGGAATCCTTGGGGGGCTGAGACCCAGTACTTC	CAWNPWGAETQYF
.	TRBJ1-1	TRBV3-1	few	TGTGCCAGCAGCCAAGATAAAAGACCTGAAGCTTTCTTT	CASSQDKRPEAFF
.	TRBJ1-4	TRBV7-3	.	TGTGCCAGCAGCTTATTGGCAGGCCCTAATGAAAAACTGTTTTTT	CASSLLAGPNEKLFF
.	TRBJ2-1	TRBV6-5	few	TGTGCCAGCAGGGAGGGGGGACCTTACAATGAGCAGTTCTTC	CASREGGPYNEQFF
.	TRBJ1-6	TRBV7-9	.	TGTGCCAGCAGCTTAGTAGCGGCGAATTCACCCCTCCACTTT	CASSLVAANSPLHF
.	TRBJ1-2	TRBV7-9	.	TGTGCCAGCAGCTTAGACCGGGGAGCTGGCGATGGCTACACCTTC	CASSLDRGAGDGYTF
.	TRBJ1-1	TRBV2	once	TGTGCCAGCACCCCTCAGGGACGAGTAGGCACTGAAGCTTTCTTT	CASTPQGRVGTEAFF
.	TRBJ2-7	TRBV20-1	few	TGCAGTGCTAGAGGCCCCACCTCTTCAGGGTCCTACGAGCAGTACTTC	CSARGPTSSGSYEQYF
.	TRBJ2-2	TRBV28	few	TGTGCCAGCAGTAGATTGGCCGGGGAGCTGTTTTTT	CASSRLAGELFF
TRBD2	TRBJ2-7	TRBV20-1	few	TGCAGTGCTAGGCGGGAGGCCCACGAGCAGTACTTC	CSARREAHEQYF
.	TRBJ2-7	TRBV3-1	.	TGTGCCAGCAGCCGACTCGACCGAGAGCAGTACTTC	CASSRLDREQYF
TRBD1	TRBJ1-1	TRBV7-2	.	TGTGCCAGCATTAAGACAGGGGGCCTGAACACTGAAGCTTTCTTT	CASIKTGGLNTEAFF
TRBD1	TRBJ2-7	TRBV14	once	TGTGCCAGCAGCCAGGGACCGGGACAGGGGGTCCACGAGCAGTACTTC	CASSQGPGQGVHEQYF
.	TRBJ2-1	TRBV15	many	TGTGCCACCAGCAGAGATAGGGAGAATGAGCAGTTCTTC	CATSRDRENEQFF
TRBD2	TRBJ2-3	TRBV9	many	TGTGCCAGCAGCGTCGGTCCCCGGTTTGAGTGGTCTAGCGGGAGGGCAGCAGATACGCAGTATTTT	CASSVGPRFEWSSGRAADTQYF
.	TRBJ1-1	TRBV2	many	TGTGCCACCACGATAATGCCGAACACTGAAGCTTTCTTT	CATTIMPNTEAFF
TRBD1	TRBJ1-4	TRBV28	.	TGTGCCACACAGGGGGCCGCGAGAGAAAAACTGTTTTTT	CATQGAAREKLFF
TRBD1	TRBJ2-7	TRBV20-1	.	TGCAGTGCTAGCTACTCCGGGACAGGGGTCCCCTACGAGCAGTACTTC	CSASYSGTGVPYEQYF
TRBD1	TRBJ2-5	TRBV29-1	few	TGCAGCGTTGCCCCCGGGACAGAAGAGACCCAGTACTTC	CSVAPGTEETQYF
TRBD1	TRBJ2-3	TRBV3-1	.	TGTGCCAGCAGCCACATGACAGGGTCGGCAGATACGCAGTATTTT	CASSHMTGSADTQYF
TRBD2	TRBJ2-3	TRBV9	few	TGTGCCAGCAGCGTAGTCCCGACTAGCGGGAGAACAGATACGCAGTATTTT	CASSVVPTSGRTDTQYF
TRBD2	TRBJ2-1	TRBV19	.	TGTGCCAGTAGTCTACAAAAAGGACTAGCGGGAGTGCAGCAGTTCTTC	CASSLQKGLAGVQQFF
TRBD2	TRBJ2-1	TRBV6-5	many	TGTGCCAGCAACTCCGCGGCTAGCGGGAGCCATGAGCAGTTCTTC	CASNSAASGSHEQFF
.	TRBJ2-5	TRBV6-5	few	TGTGCCAGCAGTTACAGAGGCCACTCTCAAGAGACCCAGTACTTC	CASSYRGHSQETQYF
TRBD2	TRBJ2-1	TRBV7-3	.	TGTGCCAGCAGCTCGGGGACTAGCGGGTCCCCCTACAATGAGCAGTTCTTC	CASSSGTSGSPYNEQFF
.	TRBJ2-7	TRBV20-1	.	TGCAGTGCTAGCGACAGCGGGCACGTCCTCTACGAGCAGTACTTC	CSASDSGHVLYEQYF